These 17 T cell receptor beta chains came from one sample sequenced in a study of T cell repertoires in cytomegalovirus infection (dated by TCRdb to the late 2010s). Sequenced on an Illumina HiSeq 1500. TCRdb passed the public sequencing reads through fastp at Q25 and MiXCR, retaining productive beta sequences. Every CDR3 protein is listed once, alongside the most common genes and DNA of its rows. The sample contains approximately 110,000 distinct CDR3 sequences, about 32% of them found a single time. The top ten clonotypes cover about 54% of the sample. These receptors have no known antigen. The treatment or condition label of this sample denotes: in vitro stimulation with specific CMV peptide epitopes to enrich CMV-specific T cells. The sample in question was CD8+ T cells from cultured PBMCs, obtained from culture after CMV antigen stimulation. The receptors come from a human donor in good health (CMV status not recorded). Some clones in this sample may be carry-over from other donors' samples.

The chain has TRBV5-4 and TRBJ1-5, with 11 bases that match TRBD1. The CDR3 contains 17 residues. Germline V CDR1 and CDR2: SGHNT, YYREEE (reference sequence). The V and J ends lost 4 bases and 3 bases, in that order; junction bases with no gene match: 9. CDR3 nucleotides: TGTGCCAGCAGCGTTTTACCCGGACAGGGGGCCAATCAGCCCCAGCATTTT. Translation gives CASSVLPGQGANQPQHF.

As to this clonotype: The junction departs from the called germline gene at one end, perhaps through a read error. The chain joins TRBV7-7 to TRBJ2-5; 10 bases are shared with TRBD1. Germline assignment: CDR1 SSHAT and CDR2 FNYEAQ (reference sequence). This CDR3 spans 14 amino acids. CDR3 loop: CASSFGTGDETQYF. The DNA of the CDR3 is TGTGCTAGCAGCTTCGGGACAGGGGATGAGACCCAGTACTTC.

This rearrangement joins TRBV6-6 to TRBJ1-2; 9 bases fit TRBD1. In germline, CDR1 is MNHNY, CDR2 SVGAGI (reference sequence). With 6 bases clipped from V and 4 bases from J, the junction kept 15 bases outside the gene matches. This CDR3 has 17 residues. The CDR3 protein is CASSPTATGGIVYGYTF. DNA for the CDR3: TGTGCCAGCAGCCCTACCGCCACAGGGGGCATCGTCTATGGCTACACCTTC.

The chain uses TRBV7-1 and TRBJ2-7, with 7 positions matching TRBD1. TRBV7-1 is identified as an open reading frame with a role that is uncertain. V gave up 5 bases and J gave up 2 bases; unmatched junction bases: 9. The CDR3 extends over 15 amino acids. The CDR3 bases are TGTGCCAGCAGCCATACTCCGGGACAGACCTACGAGCAGTACTTC. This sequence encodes CASSHTPGQTYEQYF.

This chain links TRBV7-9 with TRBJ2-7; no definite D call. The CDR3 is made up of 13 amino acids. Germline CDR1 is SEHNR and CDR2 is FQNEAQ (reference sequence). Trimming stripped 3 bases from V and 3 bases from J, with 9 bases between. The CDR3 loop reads CASSFGRDYEQYF. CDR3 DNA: TGTGCCAGCAGCTTCGGCAGAGACTACGAGCAGTACTTC.

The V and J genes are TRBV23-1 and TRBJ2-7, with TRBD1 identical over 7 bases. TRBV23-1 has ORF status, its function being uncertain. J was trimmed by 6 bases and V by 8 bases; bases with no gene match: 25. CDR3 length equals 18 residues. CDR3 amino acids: CASGPYPIRFDRESEQYF. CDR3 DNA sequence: TGCGCCAGCGGACCCTACCCCATTCGTTTTGACAGGGAGAGCGAGCAGTACTTC.

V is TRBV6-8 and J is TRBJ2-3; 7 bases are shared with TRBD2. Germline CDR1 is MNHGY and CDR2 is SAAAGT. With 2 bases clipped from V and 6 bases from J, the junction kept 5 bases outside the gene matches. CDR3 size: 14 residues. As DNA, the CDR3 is TGTGCCAGCAGTTACGGCCTAGCGGAGGATACGCAGTATTTT. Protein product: CASSYGLAEDTQYF.

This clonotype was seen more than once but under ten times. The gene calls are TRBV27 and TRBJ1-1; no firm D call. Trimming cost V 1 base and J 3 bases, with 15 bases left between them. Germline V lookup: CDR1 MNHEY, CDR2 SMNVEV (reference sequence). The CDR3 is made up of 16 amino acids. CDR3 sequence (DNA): TGTGCCAGCAGTTTATTAAAGGAGGGCGGGGACACTGAAGCTTTCTTT. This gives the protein CASSLLKEGGDTEAFF.

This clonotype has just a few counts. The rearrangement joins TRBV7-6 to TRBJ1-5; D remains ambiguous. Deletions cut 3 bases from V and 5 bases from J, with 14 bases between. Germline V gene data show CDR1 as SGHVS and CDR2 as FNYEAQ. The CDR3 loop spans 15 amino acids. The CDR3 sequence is CASSFLAGLDQPQHF. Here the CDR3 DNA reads TGTGCCAGCAGCTTCCTGGCGGGCCTCGATCAGCCCCAGCATTTT.

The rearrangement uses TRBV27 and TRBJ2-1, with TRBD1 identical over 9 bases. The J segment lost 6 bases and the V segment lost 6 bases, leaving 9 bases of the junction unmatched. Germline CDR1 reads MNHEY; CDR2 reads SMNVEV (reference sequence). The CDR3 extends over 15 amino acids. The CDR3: CASSRDRAALNEQFF. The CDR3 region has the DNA TGTGCCAGCAGCCGGGACAGGGCAGCCCTCAATGAGCAGTTCTTC.

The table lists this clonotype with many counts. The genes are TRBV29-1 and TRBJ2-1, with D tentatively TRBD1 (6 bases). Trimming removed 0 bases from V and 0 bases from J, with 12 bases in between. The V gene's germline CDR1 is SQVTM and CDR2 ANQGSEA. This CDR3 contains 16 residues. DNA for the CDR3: TGCAGCGTTGAAGATGGACAGCGAAGCTCCTACAATGAGCAGTTCTTC. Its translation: CSVEDGQRSSYNEQFF.

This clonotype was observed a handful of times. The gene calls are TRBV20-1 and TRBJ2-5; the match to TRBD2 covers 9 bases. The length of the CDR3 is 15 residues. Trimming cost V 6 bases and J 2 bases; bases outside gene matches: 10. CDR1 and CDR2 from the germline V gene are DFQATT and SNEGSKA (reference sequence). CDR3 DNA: TGCAGTGCCCGTCTAGCGGGGCGGGATCAAGAGACCCAGTACTTC. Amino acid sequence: CSARLAGRDQETQYF.

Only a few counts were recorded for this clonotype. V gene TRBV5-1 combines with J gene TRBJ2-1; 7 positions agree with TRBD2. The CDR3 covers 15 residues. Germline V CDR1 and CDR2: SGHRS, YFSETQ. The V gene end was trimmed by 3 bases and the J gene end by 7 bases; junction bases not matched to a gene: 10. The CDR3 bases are TGCGCCAGCAGCTATAGCGTAGTCGGGGGGAATGAGCAGTTCTTC. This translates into CASSYSVVGGNEQFF.

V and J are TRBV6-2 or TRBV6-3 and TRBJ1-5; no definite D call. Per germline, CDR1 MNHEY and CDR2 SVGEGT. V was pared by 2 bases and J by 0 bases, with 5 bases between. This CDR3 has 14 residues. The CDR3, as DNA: TGTGCCAGCAGTTACCACTATAGCAATCAGCCCCAGCATTTT. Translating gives CASSYHYSNQPQHF.

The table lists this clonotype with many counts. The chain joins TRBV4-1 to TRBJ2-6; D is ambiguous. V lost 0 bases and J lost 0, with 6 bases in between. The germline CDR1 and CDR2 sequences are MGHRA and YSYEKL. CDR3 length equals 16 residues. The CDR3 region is CASSQDPPSGANVLTF. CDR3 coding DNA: TGCGCCAGCAGCCAAGATCCCCCCTCTGGGGCCAACGTCCTGACTTTC.

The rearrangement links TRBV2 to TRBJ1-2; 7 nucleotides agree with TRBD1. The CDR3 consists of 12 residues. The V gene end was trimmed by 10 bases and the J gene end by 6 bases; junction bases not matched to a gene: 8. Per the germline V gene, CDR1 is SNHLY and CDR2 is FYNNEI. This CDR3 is CAKLTGIDGYTF. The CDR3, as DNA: TGTGCCAAATTGACAGGGATCGATGGCTACACCTTC. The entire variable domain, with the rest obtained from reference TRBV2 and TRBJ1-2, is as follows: EPEVTQTPSHQVTQMGQEVILRCVPISNHLYFYWYRQILGQKVEFLVSFYNNEISEKSEIFDDQFSVERPDGSNFTLKIRSTKLEDSAMYFCAKLTGIDGYTFGSGTRLTVV.

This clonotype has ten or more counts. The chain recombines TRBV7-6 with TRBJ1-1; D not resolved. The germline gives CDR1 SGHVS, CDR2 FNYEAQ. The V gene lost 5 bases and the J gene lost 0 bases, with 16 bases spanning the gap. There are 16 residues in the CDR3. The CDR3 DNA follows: TGTGCCAGCAGCCGAGATTGGAGTCAGATGAACACTGAAGCTTTCTTT. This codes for CASSRDWSQMNTEAFF. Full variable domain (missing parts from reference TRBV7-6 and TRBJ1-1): GAGVSQSPRYKVTKRGQDVALRCDPISGHVSLYWYRQALGQGPEFLTYFNYEAQQDKSGLPNDRFSAERPEGSISTLTIQRTEQRDSAMYRCASSRDWSQMNTEAFFGQGTRLTVV.